This T cell receptor (beta chain) appears in the sequencing data of a study of graft-versus-host responses after intestinal transplantation. Data came from immunoSEQ multiplex PCR; TCRdb stores just in-frame clones and leaves some out. The data show roughly 110,000 clones, 85% to 95% seen once. The CDR3 is 13 amino acids. Per germline, CDR1 SGDLS and CDR2 YYNGEE. V was clipped by 3 bases and J by 7 bases; unmatched bases: 0. Of note for this clone: Its antigen is unknown.

The source is a human donor who was the organ donor for an intestinal transplant. Sequenced here: unstimulated CD8+ T cells sorted from spleen or lymph node cells, sampled before transplant. This chain uses TRBV9 with TRBJ2-2, with 10 positions matching TRBD2. CDR3 sequence: CASSASGSGELFF. CDR3 nucleotide sequence: TGTGCCAGCAGCGCTAGCGGGAGCGGGGAGCTGTTTTTT.